This is a list of T cell receptor beta chains from one sample in a study of blood T cell repertoires in COVID-19. Libraries were prepared by immunoSEQ multiplex PCR; TCRdb keeps only in-frame clonotypes and omits some of them. The repertoire holds 150,000 to 200,000 clones, with 93% as singletons. Input material: peripheral blood. These receptor sequences come from an older woman with COVID-19, enrolled during active disease. The CDR3 runs from the conserved cysteine through the conserved F or W. Fields, in order: J gene, V gene, D gene, clone size, CDR3 protein, CDR3 DNA. A D gene is named only where the DNA matches it firmly. Not all rows give a size; the values are once, few, many and, for expanded clones, a class.

J gene: TRBJ1-5; V gene: TRBV19; D gene: TRBD1; clone size: once; CDR3 protein: CASSSGTGNGNQPQHF; CDR3 DNA: TGTGCCAGTAGTTCCGGGACAGGGAATGGAAATCAGCCCCAGCATTTT
J gene: TRBJ1-2; V gene: TRBV12-5; D gene: .; clone size: .; CDR3 protein: CASGATDRPYYGYTF; CDR3 DNA: TGTGCTAGTGGAGCTACGGACAGACCTTATTATGGCTACACCTTC
J gene: TRBJ1-3; V gene: TRBV18; D gene: TRBD1; clone size: .; CDR3 protein: CASSNRFPEIDRGGNTIYF; CDR3 DNA: TGTGCCAGCTCGAACAGGTTCCCCGAAATCGACAGGGGAGGAAACACCATATATTTT
J gene: TRBJ1-1; V gene: TRBV9; D gene: .; clone size: .; CDR3 protein: CASSADPTGNTEAFF; CDR3 DNA: TGTGCCAGCAGCGCCGACCCAACAGGGAACACTGAAGCTTTCTTT
J gene: TRBJ1-2; V gene: TRBV11-2; D gene: .; clone size: .; CDR3 protein: CASSMGLSQADYGYTF; CDR3 DNA: TGTGCCAGCAGCATGGGACTTTCTCAGGCCGACTATGGCTACACCTTC
J gene: TRBJ1-2; V gene: TRBV11-2; D gene: .; clone size: .; CDR3 protein: CASSPHTDGYTF; CDR3 DNA: TGTGCCAGCAGTCCCCACACCGATGGCTACACCTTC
J gene: TRBJ1-3; V gene: TRBV15; D gene: .; clone size: .; CDR3 protein: CATSRGSISGNTIYF; CDR3 DNA: TGTGCCACCAGCAGAGGCTCTATCTCTGGAAACACCATATATTTT
J gene: TRBJ1-1; V gene: TRBV10-2; D gene: TRBD1; clone size: .; CDR3 protein: CATSLTGTGAEAFF; CDR3 DNA: TGCGCCACCAGCCTGACAGGGACGGGAGCTGAAGCTTTCTTT
J gene: TRBJ2-3; V gene: TRBV6-5; D gene: .; clone size: .; CDR3 protein: CASSYRGGNTDTQYF; CDR3 DNA: TGTGCCAGCAGTTACCGTGGCGGAAACACAGATACGCAGTATTTT
J gene: TRBJ1-2; V gene: TRBV19; D gene: TRBD1; clone size: once; CDR3 protein: CATRDRGEANYGYTF; CDR3 DNA: TGTGCCACCCGGGACAGGGGGGAGGCCAACTATGGCTACACCTTC
J gene: TRBJ1-5; V gene: TRBV4-3; D gene: TRBD1; clone size: .; CDR3 protein: CASSQEGPSGQGSDQPQHF; CDR3 DNA: TGCGCCAGCAGCCAAGAAGGGCCTTCGGGACAGGGGTCCGATCAGCCCCAGCATTTT
J gene: TRBJ1-2; V gene: TRBV4-2; D gene: .; clone size: .; CDR3 protein: CASSQDVRYRYTF; CDR3 DNA: TGTGCCAGCAGCCAAGATGTCCGTTATCGCTACACCTTC
J gene: TRBJ1-2; V gene: TRBV11-2; D gene: .; clone size: .; CDR3 protein: CASSLASGRYGYTF; CDR3 DNA: TGTGCCAGCAGCTTAGCTTCAGGAAGGTATGGCTACACCTTC
J gene: TRBJ1-6; V gene: TRBV7-9; D gene: .; clone size: once; CDR3 protein: CASSTNIISYNSPLHF; CDR3 DNA: TGTGCCAGCAGCACCAACATCATCTCCTATAATTCACCCCTCCACTTT
J gene: TRBJ1-3; V gene: TRBV5-1; D gene: TRBD1; clone size: once; CDR3 protein: CASSTGTGALGNTIYF; CDR3 DNA: TGCGCCAGCAGCACGGGGACAGGGGCGTTGGGAAACACCATATATTTT
J gene: TRBJ2-7; V gene: TRBV10-3; D gene: TRBD1; clone size: few; CDR3 protein: CAIKRDRAIYEQYF; CDR3 DNA: TGTGCCATCAAAAGGGACAGGGCCATTTACGAGCAGTACTTC
J gene: TRBJ2-3; V gene: TRBV16; D gene: TRBD2; clone size: .; CDR3 protein: CASSQSNGLADTQYF; CDR3 DNA: TGTGCCAGCAGCCAATCAAATGGACTAGCAGATACGCAGTATTTT
J gene: TRBJ1-2; V gene: TRBV19; D gene: .; clone size: .; CDR3 protein: CASSMTGGAYGYTF; CDR3 DNA: TGTGCCAGTAGTATGACTGGGGGGGCCTATGGCTACACCTTC
J gene: TRBJ2-3; V gene: TRBV3-1/TRBV3-2; D gene: .; clone size: .; CDR3 protein: CASSHGGCNGADTQYF; CDR3 DNA: TGTGCCAGCAGCCATGGAGGGTGTAATGGAGCAGATACGCAGTATTTT
J gene: TRBJ2-3; V gene: TRBV6-1; D gene: TRBD2; clone size: once; CDR3 protein: CASSVTSGGVVDTQYF; CDR3 DNA: TGTGCCAGCAGTGTGACTAGCGGGGGGGTGGTAGATACGCAGTATTTT
J gene: TRBJ2-3; V gene: TRBV7-3; D gene: .; clone size: once; CDR3 protein: CASSLSTDTQYF; CDR3 DNA: TGTGCCAGCAGCCTAAGCACAGATACGCAGTATTTT
J gene: TRBJ1-4; V gene: TRBV5-8; D gene: TRBD1; clone size: .; CDR3 protein: CASSLFQGDEKLFF; CDR3 DNA: TGTGCCAGCAGCTTGTTCCAGGGGGATGAAAAACTGTTTTTT
J gene: TRBJ1-1; V gene: TRBV9; D gene: .; clone size: .; CDR3 protein: CASSETGMNTEAFF; CDR3 DNA: TGTGCCAGCAGCGAGACAGGTATGAACACTGAAGCTTTCTTT
J gene: TRBJ1-6; V gene: TRBV7-2; D gene: .; clone size: .; CDR3 protein: CASSLQGNFYNSPLHF; CDR3 DNA: TGTGCCAGCAGCTTACAGGGGAACTTCTATAATTCACCCCTCCACTTT